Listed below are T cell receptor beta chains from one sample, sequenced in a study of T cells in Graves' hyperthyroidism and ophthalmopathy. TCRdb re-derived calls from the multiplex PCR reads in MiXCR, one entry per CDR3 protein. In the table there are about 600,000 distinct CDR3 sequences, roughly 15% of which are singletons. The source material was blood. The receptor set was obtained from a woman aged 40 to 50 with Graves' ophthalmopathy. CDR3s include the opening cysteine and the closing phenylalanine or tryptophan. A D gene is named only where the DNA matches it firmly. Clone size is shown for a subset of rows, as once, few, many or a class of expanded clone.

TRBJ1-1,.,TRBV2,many,CASMQGSTEAFF,TGTGCCAGCATGCAGGGGAGCACTGAAGCTTTCTTT
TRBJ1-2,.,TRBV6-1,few,CASSELVQYYGYTF,TGTGCCAGCAGTGAGCTCGTCCAATACTATGGCTACACCTTC
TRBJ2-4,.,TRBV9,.,CASSDGTANIQYF,TGTGCCAGCAGCGATGGGACTGCAAACATTCAGTACTTC
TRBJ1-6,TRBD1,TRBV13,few,CASSLYRGGSPLHF,TGTGCCAGCAGCTTATACAGGGGCGGCTCACCCCTCCACTTT
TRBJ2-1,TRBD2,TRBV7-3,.,CASSASGTRGNEQFF,TGTGCCAGCAGCGCGTCCGGGACTAGAGGGAATGAGCAGTTCTTC
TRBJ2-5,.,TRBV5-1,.,CASSTGQSDTRGTQYF,TGCGCCAGCAGCACTGGCCAGAGTGACACAAGAGGGACCCAGTACTTC
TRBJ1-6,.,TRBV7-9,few,CASTAGAPYNSPLHF,TGTGCCAGTACGGCCGGGGCCCCCTATAATTCACCCCTCCACTTT
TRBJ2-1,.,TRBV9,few,CASSTNPDNEQFF,TGTGCCAGCAGCACAAACCCGGACAATGAGCAGTTCTTC
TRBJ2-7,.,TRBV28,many,CASSTLGVGTYEQYF,TGTGCCAGCAGTACCCTGGGAGTGGGGACCTACGAGCAGTACTTC
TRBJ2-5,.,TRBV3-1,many,CASSQSVAQETQYF,TGTGCCAGCAGCCAATCCGTGGCACAAGAGACCCAGTACTTC
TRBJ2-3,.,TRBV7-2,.,CASSLGVGGTDTQYF,TGTGCCAGCAGCTTGGGGGTCGGGGGCACAGATACGCAGTATTTT
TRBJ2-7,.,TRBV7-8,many,CASSLVGGSYYEQYF,TGTGCCAGCAGCTTAGTAGGGGGTTCCTACTACGAGCAGTACTTC
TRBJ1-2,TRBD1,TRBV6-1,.,CASSEYFLGQGNYGYTF,TGTGCCAGCAGTGAATATTTTCTGGGACAGGGTAACTATGGCTACACCTTC
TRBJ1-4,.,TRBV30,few,CAWRGFNEKLFF,TGTGCCTGGAGGGGGTTTAATGAAAAACTGTTTTTT
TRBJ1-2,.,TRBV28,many,CASSLQGNYGYTF,TGTGCCAGCAGTTTACAGGGGAACTATGGCTACACCTTC
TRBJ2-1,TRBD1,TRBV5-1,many,CASSLTGASSYNEQFF,TGCGCCAGCAGCTTGACAGGGGCCAGCTCCTACAATGAGCAGTTCTTC
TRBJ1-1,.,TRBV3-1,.,CASSQGGTAFF,TGTGCCAGCAGCCAAGGGGGGACCGCTTTCTTT
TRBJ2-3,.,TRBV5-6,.,CASSFNSGTDTQYF,TGTGCCAGCAGCTTTAATTCGGGCACAGATACGCAGTATTTT
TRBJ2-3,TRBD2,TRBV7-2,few,CASSLGGLAGGGTDTQYF,TGTGCCAGCAGCTTAGGGGGACTAGCGGGAGGCGGCACAGATACGCAGTATTTT
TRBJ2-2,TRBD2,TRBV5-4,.,CASSRGASGMGELFF,TGTGCCAGCAGCCGCGGGGCTAGCGGGATGGGGGAGCTGTTTTTT
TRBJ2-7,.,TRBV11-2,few,CASSARDTNPYEQYF,TGTGCCAGCAGCGCCAGGGACACTAACCCTTACGAGCAGTACTTC
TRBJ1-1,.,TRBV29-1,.,CSVEGQMNTEAFF,TGCAGCGTTGAAGGGCAGATGAACACTGAAGCTTTCTTT
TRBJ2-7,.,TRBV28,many,CASSLGGKTYEQYF,TGTGCCAGCAGCTTGGGTGGTAAGACCTACGAGCAGTACTTC
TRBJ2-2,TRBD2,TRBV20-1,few,CSATPPGGSTGELFF,TGCAGTGCCACTCCCCCGGGAGGGAGCACCGGGGAGCTGTTTTTT
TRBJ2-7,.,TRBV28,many,CASTPGSGYEQYF,TGTGCCAGCACCCCAGGGTCGGGGTACGAGCAGTACTTC
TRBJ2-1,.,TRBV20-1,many,CSVLAAYNEQFF,TGCAGTGTGTTAGCTGCCTACAATGAGCAGTTCTTC